This TCR beta chain stems from a study of cytomegalovirus exposure and HLA in healthy donors. Findings of the study overall: Association with HLA alleles at 0.05 false discovery rate was found for roughly 17,000 TCR beta sequences in a later analysis.

This clone was recorded once. Its antigen is currently unknown. V shed 7 bases and J 4 bases; nucleotides not matched to a gene: 8. The germline gives CDR1 SNHLY, CDR2 FYNNEI. The CDR3 is 15 residues long. Vbeta (60) and Jbeta (13) primers were used in the PCR. TCRdb's copy holds only in-frame clones and misses some; the assay was immunoSEQ multiplex PCR. The table lists roughly 100,000 clones, 75% to 90% of them singletons. This clonotype originated in a man younger than 40 in good health and CMV-seropositive. The chain has TRBV2 and TRBJ2-7, with 12 bases matching TRBD2. The sequenced sample was PBMCs. This CDR3 is CASTRLAGEPYEQYF. CDR3 DNA sequence: TGTGCCAGCACCCGACTAGCGGGGGAACCTTACGAGCAGTACTTC.